These T cell receptor beta chains were read from a single sample in a study of T cell repertoires in cytomegalovirus infection. TCRdb redid the calling of the reads with MiXCR, one entry per CDR3 protein. This sample has some 300,000 distinct CDR3 sequences; 9.6% occur once, and the top ten carry approximately 2.3%. Sample: PBMCs. The receptor source for this set is a human donor in good health (CMV status not recorded). Some clones in this sample may be carry-over from other donors' samples. Each CDR3 is given with its conserved first and last residue. D genes are given only for firm matches. Rows may omit the clone size; those that give it use once, few, many or a size class.

>TRBJ2-4|.|TRBV20-1|.
TGCAGCCCGACAGACACATTAGCCAAAAACATTCAGTACTTC
CSPTDTLAKNIQYF
>TRBJ1-1|.|TRBV2|few
TGTGCCAGCAGCAAGAGCCCTTCCACCCCCAAAGCTTTCTTT
CASSKSPSTPKAFF
>TRBJ2-1|TRBD1|TRBV2|few
TGTGCCAGCAACACTCGGACAGGGTACCATGAGCAGTTCTTC
CASNTRTGYHEQFF
>TRBJ2-2|.|TRBV7-3|many
TGTGCCAGCAGCCGCGGACCGAACACCGGGGAGCTGTTTTTT
CASSRGPNTGELFF
>TRBJ1-2|.|TRBV28|.
TGTGCCAGCAAGAGCAAAAACTATGGCTACACCTTC
CASKSKNYGYTF
>TRBJ2-1|.|TRBV7-8|many
TGTGCCAGCAGCCCGCTCAGGGTCTATAATGAGCAGTTCTTC
CASSPLRVYNEQFF
>TRBJ1-1|.|TRBV10-3|many
TGTGCCATCAGTGAGCGGTCAACAGGGAGCACTGAAGCTTTCTTT
CAISERSTGSTEAFF
>TRBJ2-2|TRBD2|TRBV4-2|many
TGTGCCAGCAGCCAAGGGGGTAGCGGGGGTTCCGGGGAGCTGTTTTTT
CASSQGGSGGSGELFF
>TRBJ1-5|.|TRBV7-9|few
TGTGCCAGCAGCTCCGTCAGCGGGGTCTGGAATCAGCCCCAGCATTTT
CASSSVSGVWNQPQHF
>TRBJ2-3|.|TRBV29-1|few
TGCAGCGTTGTAACAGACACCACAGATACGCAGTATTTT
CSVVTDTTDTQYF
>TRBJ2-2|.|TRBV6-2/TRBV6-3|few
TGTGCCAGCAGCCATCCGCCTCCCGGGGAGCTGTTTTTT
CASSHPPPGELFF
>TRBJ2-5|TRBD1|TRBV7-9|many
TGTGCCAGTAGGACAGGAGGCCAAGAGACCCAGTACTTC
CASRTGGQETQYF
>TRBJ2-2|TRBD1|TRBV7-9|few
TGTGCCAGCAGCTTCTTGGACAGGGACACCGGGGAGCTGTTTTTT
CASSFLDRDTGELFF
>TRBJ2-5|.|TRBV7-3|many
TGTGCCAGCAGCTTAGGACTATCGGGGGCAGAGACCCAGTACTTC
CASSLGLSGAETQYF
>TRBJ2-7|TRBD1|TRBV15|many
TGTGCCACCAGCAGGGACAGGCGGTACGAGCAGTACTTC
CATSRDRRYEQYF
>TRBJ1-1|.|TRBV20-1|many
TGCAGTGCTAGAAAGGAGAACACTGAAGCTTTCTTT
CSARKENTEAFF
>TRBJ1-3|.|TRBV28|many
TGTGCCAGCAGTTTGCGGGACCGCCGGAACACCATATATTTT
CASSLRDRRNTIYF
>TRBJ1-2|.|TRBV28|many
TGTGCCAGCAGTTTAGGGTCGGCTAACTATGGCTACACCTTC
CASSLGSANYGYTF
>TRBJ2-1|.|TRBV6-2/TRBV6-3|many
TGTGCCAGCAGATTGGACAGAGGAGGGCCCTACAATGAGCAGTTCTTC
CASRLDRGGPYNEQFF
>TRBJ1-2|TRBD1|TRBV7-8|many
TGTGCCAGCAGCAAGGACAGGGCGGTCAACTATGGCTACACCTTC
CASSKDRAVNYGYTF
>TRBJ1-5|.|TRBV6-2/TRBV6-3|many
TGTGCCAGCAGTTATCACAGAGATAGCAATCAGCCCCAGCATTTT
CASSYHRDSNQPQHF
>TRBJ2-5|TRBD2|TRBV10-3|few
TGTGCCATCACTAGCGGGGGCCAAGAGACCCAGTACTTC
CAITSGGQETQYF
>TRBJ1-1|TRBD1|TRBV19|many
TGTGCCAGTAGGTGGGACAGGGGTGCTGAAGCTTTCTTT
CASRWDRGAEAFF
>TRBJ2-2|.|TRBV6-5|many
TGTGCCAGCAGTTTTCTTAAGGACGGACCGATCGGGGAGCTGTTTTTT
CASSFLKDGPIGELFF
>TRBJ2-1|.|TRBV4-1|many
TGCGCCAGCAGCCAAGCCAGGGGAGGAAATGAGCAGTTCTTC
CASSQARGGNEQFF
>TRBJ1-3|.|TRBV7-3|many
TGTGCCAGCAGCTTAACTCTGGAAAACACCATATATTTT
CASSLTLENTIYF
>TRBJ1-3|.|TRBV12-3/TRBV12-4|many
TGTGCCAGCAGCCCGGGACTCACCTCTGGAAACACCATATATTTT
CASSPGLTSGNTIYF
>TRBJ1-6|.|TRBV6-5|many
TGTGCCAGCAGTTACTCGGGAGGGGCTGCCTATAATTCACCCCTCCACTTT
CASSYSGGAAYNSPLHF
>TRBJ2-5|TRBD1|TRBV19|many
TGTGCCAGTAGTGGCTTGTATCGGACAGGGGAAGAGACCCAGTACTTC
CASSGLYRTGEETQYF
>TRBJ1-4|TRBD1|TRBV7-8|.
TGTGCCAGCAGCTCCGGGACAGGGGAAAGGAGAAATGAAAAACTGTTTTTT
CASSSGTGERRNEKLFF
>TRBJ1-1|TRBD1|TRBV7-9|few
TGTGCCAGCAGCGTGGGACAGGGTTTCGCTGAAGCTTTCTTT
CASSVGQGFAEAFF
>TRBJ1-1|.|TRBV6-2/TRBV6-3|few
TGTGCCAGTGGACGGGCAGGAGCAGGAGGAACTGAAGCTTTCTTT
CASGRAGAGGTEAFF
>TRBJ2-7|TRBD1|TRBV7-9|many
TGTGCCAGCAGCACCCTACCGGGACAGGATCCGGGGCAGTACTTC
CASSTLPGQDPGQYF
>TRBJ2-3|TRBD2|TRBV7-3|many
TGTGCCAGCAGCGCACTAGCGATAGGACCAGATACGCAGTATTTT
CASSALAIGPDTQYF
>TRBJ2-3|.|TRBV7-2|many
TGTGCCAGCAGCTTAGGGGCGGGGCGGGTCACAGATACGCAGTATTTT
CASSLGAGRVTDTQYF
>TRBJ2-2|.|TRBV7-9|many
TGTGCCAGCAGCCCGCGTGCGGGGCGCACCGGGGAGCTGTTTTTT
CASSPRAGRTGELFF
>TRBJ2-3|.|TRBV7-2|many
TGTGCCAGCAGCCCCTGGGGAGGTCCTAGCACAGATACGCAGTATTTT
CASSPWGGPSTDTQYF
>TRBJ1-5|TRBD1|TRBV19|many
TGTGCCAGTCGGGACAGGAGGGAGCCCCAGCATTTT
CASRDRREPQHF
>TRBJ2-5|.|TRBV7-2|many
TGTGCCAGCCGTCCGACAGGGACTGACGAGACCCAGTACTTC
CASRPTGTDETQYF
>TRBJ2-1|.|TRBV5-1|many
TGCGCCAGCAGCTTAGACAGCTTGGGGGGCTGGGACTACAATGAGCAGTTCTTC
CASSLDSLGGWDYNEQFF
>TRBJ1-1|.|TRBV5-4|many
TGTGCCAGCAGCCCTTTCGACAGGATGAACACTGAAGCTTTCTTT
CASSPFDRMNTEAFF
>TRBJ2-7|.|TRBV14|.
TGTGCCAGCAGCCAAGGGGTACGGGACGCCACCTCCTACGAGCAGTACTTC
CASSQGVRDATSYEQYF
>TRBJ1-1|TRBD1|TRBV7-2|many
TGTGCCAGCAGCTTAGCCGCCTATAAGACAGGGGACACTGAAGCTTTCTTT
CASSLAAYKTGDTEAFF
>TRBJ1-5|.|TRBV5-1|many
TGCGCCAGCAGCCCGGGGACATTTGATCAGCCCCAGCATTTT
CASSPGTFDQPQHF